This entry lists 12 T cell receptor beta chains sequenced from one sample in a study of technical replicates of blood from a few donors. Some clones are missing from TCRdb's copy, which holds only in-frame ones; the method was immunoSEQ multiplex PCR. The table has approximately 73,000 clones, roughly 97% seen once. Sequencing input: T cells isolated from PBMCs. The receptors originated from a human donor in good health.

The chain links TRBV7-3 to TRBJ2-1; 8 bases match TRBD2. This CDR3 has 15 residues. CDR1 is SGHTA and CDR2 is FQGTGA in the germline V gene. V trimming: 5 bases; J trimming: 5 bases; junction bases outside the gene matches: 8. CDR3 sequence (DNA): TGTGCCAGCAGCGTCGGACTAGCTTTAAACAATGAGCAGTTCTTC. Encoded protein: CASSVGLALNNEQFF.

The chain links TRBV2 to TRBJ1-5; weak D call: TRBD1 (6 bases). Germline V gives CDR1 SNHLY, CDR2 FYNNEI. This CDR3 has 15 amino acids. V gave up 1 base and J gave up 4 bases, with 11 bases separating them. CDR3 amino acids: CASSEDGQINQPQHF. The DNA of the CDR3 is TGTGCCAGCAGTGAAGATGGACAGATAAATCAGCCCCAGCATTTT.

The V and J genes are TRBV30 and TRBJ2-7, with 7 bases identical to TRBD1. The CDR3 spans 13 residues. Germline CDR1 is GTSNPN and CDR2 is SVGIG (reference sequence). V shed 3 bases and J 4 bases; nucleotides not matched to a gene: 6. The CDR3 sequence: CAWREPGGYEQYF. CDR3 DNA sequence: TGTGCCTGGAGGGAGCCAGGGGGATACGAGCAGTACTTC.

This clone was picked up one time. V is TRBV7-3 and J is TRBJ2-3, with 9 bases lining up with TRBD2. Germline V gene data show CDR1 as SGHTA and CDR2 as FQGTGA. The length of the CDR3 is 14 residues. Trimming at V came to 3 bases and at J to 5 bases, leaving 3 bases not matched to a gene. The CDR3 here is CASSFGAGGDTQYF. In DNA, the CDR3 is TGTGCCAGCAGCTTCGGAGCGGGAGGAGATACGCAGTATTTT.

V usage is TRBV5-6 and J usage is TRBJ2-7, with D tentatively TRBD2 (6 bases). The CDR3 sequence is 14 residues long. Germline V CDR1 and CDR2: SGHDT, YYEEEE. Trimming removed 2 bases from V and 4 bases from J, with 13 bases in between. CDR3 bases: TGTGCCAGCAGCTTCCGGGACTTCCCGTACGAGCAGTACTTC. Translated: CASSFRDFPYEQYF.

In nucleotides, the CDR3 is TGCGCCAGCAGGAATAGCGGGTCGAACACAGATACGCAGTATTTT. It specifies CASRNSGSNTDTQYF. V gene TRBV5-1 combines with J gene TRBJ2-3; 7 nucleotides agree with TRBD2. J was trimmed by 2 bases and V by 5 bases; bases with no gene match: 8. The length of the CDR3 is 15 residues. Germline CDR1 and CDR2: SGHRS and YFSETQ.

The gene calls are TRBV7-8 and TRBJ1-5, with 9 nucleotides matching TRBD1. Trimming removed 4 bases from V and 7 bases from J; junction bases left unmatched: 5. This CDR3 contains 14 residues. Per germline, CDR1 SGHVS and CDR2 FQNEAQ. The CDR3 protein is CASSWGQGGQPQHF. Written as DNA, the CDR3 is TGTGCCAGCAGCTGGGGACAGGGCGGGCAGCCCCAGCATTTT. Filled out from reference TRBV7-8 and TRBJ1-5, the complete variable domain reads GAGVSQSPRYKVAKRGQDVALRCDPISGHVSLFWYQQALGQGPEFLTYFQNEAQLDKSGLPSDRFFAERPEGSVSTLKIQRTQQEDSAVYLCASSWGQGGQPQHFGDGTRLSIL.

Here the CDR3 reads CASSEGQGVRHTIYF. The CDR3 bases are TGTGCCAGCAGTGAAGGACAGGGTGTTAGGCACACCATATATTTT. The rearrangement links TRBV25-1 to TRBJ1-3, with TRBD1 matching over 8 bases. CDR3 length equals 15 residues. In germline, CDR1 is MGHDK, CDR2 SYGVNS. J gave up 8 bases and V 2 bases, and 8 bases lay outside the gene matches.

The chain links TRBV5-4 to TRBJ2-3, with D unclear. Germline CDR1 is SGHNT and CDR2 is YYREEE (reference sequence). This CDR3 has 14 residues. The V end lost 2 bases, the J end lost 2 bases, and 9 bases lay between the germline ends. In nucleotides, the CDR3 is TGTGCCAGCAGCTTTACCTCGGTCACAGATACGCAGTATTTT. This translates into CASSFTSVTDTQYF.

V gene TRBV25-1 combines with J gene TRBJ1-1; D possibly corresponds to TRBD1 (5 bases). The CDR3 totals 16 residues. Germline V gene lookup returns CDR1 MGHDK and CDR2 SYGVNS. V shed 1 base and J shed 3 bases, with 15 bases lying between them. The CDR3 bases are TGTGCCAGCAGTGAATTCGCTTCGACAGACTACACTGAAGCTTTCTTT. Translating it yields CASSEFASTDYTEAFF.

The rearrangement joins TRBV5-1 to TRBJ2-5, with unresolved D. Germline CDR1 is SGHRS and CDR2 is YFSETQ. V was trimmed by 1 base and J by 2 bases, leaving 3 bases between them. The CDR3 totals 12 residues. The chain's CDR3 is CASSLPQETQYF. Here the CDR3 DNA reads TGCGCCAGCAGCTTGCCACAAGAGACCCAGTACTTC.

The CDR3 nucleotides are TGTGCCAGCAGCGTCCTCCCCTCTGCGTCTGGAAACACCATATATTTT. It codes for CASSVLPSASGNTIYF. The chain uses TRBV4-2 and TRBJ1-3; D is unresolved. The germline V gene has CDR1 LGHNA and CDR2 YNFKEQ. V was cut by 5 bases and J by 1 base, with 15 bases left in between. The CDR3 covers 16 residues.